The clone carrying this T cell receptor beta chain was recorded only once. Antigen: not known. In germline, CDR1 is SGHRS, CDR2 YFSETQ. The CDR3 has 12 residues. With 4 bases removed from V and 8 bases from J, the gap between germline ends came to 12 bases. TCRdb's copy holds only in-frame clones and misses some; the assay was immunoSEQ multiplex PCR. The sample consists of around 140,000 clones, roughly 93% of them appearing once. The source of the sample is a study of cytomegalovirus exposure and HLA in healthy donors. As for the study in general: The 120 or so validation repertoires used the same platform as the roughly 670 first-cohort repertoires, a later analysis reported. Study observations and caveats: Subsequent analysis revealed that first-cohort TCR clusters tended to co-occur in the approximately 120 validation repertoires.

This receptor was identified in a man in his late teens or twenties in good health and CMV-seropositive. The sequenced sample was PBMCs. The chain uses TRBV5-1 and TRBJ1-2; D unclear. The DNA of the CDR3 is TGCGCCAGCAGCCCAAACTATAGCGGCTACACCTTC. Translating it yields CASSPNYSGYTF.